This TCR beta chain was found in a study of identical twins. Study-wide findings and caveats: Out-of-frame TCR alpha sharing in monozygotic twins exceeded recombination model predictions. It was possible that invariant MAIT and iNKT cells partly confounded the zero-insertion analyses.

MiXCR, run by TCRdb on the 5' RACE reads, gives a single entry per CDR3 protein. The sample shows a few hundred thousand distinct CDR3 sequences, roughly 18% of them seen only once. The table lists this clonotype with a few counts. The antigen is undetermined. Germline-derived CDR1 and CDR2 are MGHRA and YSYEKL. Trimming at V came to 5 bases and at J to 0 bases, leaving 25 bases not matched to a gene. The CDR3 totals 23 residues. Sequencing was performed on naive T cells sorted from blood. The sequence derives from a man aged 45-65 years in good health. The gene calls are TRBV4-1 and TRBJ2-6, with TRBD1 matching 7 bases. The DNA of the CDR3 is TGCGCCAGCAGCAAAGCATCATTCCTACCAGGGGAATGGACAGGCTCTGGGGCCAACGTCCTGACTTTC. Translation gives CASSKASFLPGEWTGSGANVLTF.